These 24 T cell receptor beta chains were sequenced from one sample in a study of blood T cell repertoires in COVID-19. Profiled with immunoSEQ multiplex PCR; TCRdb holds only in-frame clones, not every one. The sample lists roughly 110,000 clones, 89% occurring once. The source material was peripheral blood. The receptors stem from a man aged 35 to 55 with active or convalescent COVID-19.

The chain uses TRBV14 and TRBJ1-6; D possibly corresponds to TRBD1 (6 bases). The V gene lost 5 bases and the J gene lost 3 bases, with 11 bases spanning the gap. CDR1 and CDR2 from the germline V gene are SGHDN and FVKESK. CDR3 size: 15 residues. CDR3 sequence (DNA): TGTGCCAGCAGCGCAGGACAGATCTATAATTCACCCCTCCACTTT. This sequence encodes CASSAGQIYNSPLHF.

The rearrangement joins TRBV19 to TRBJ2-1, with TRBD2 matching over 13 bases. Germline CDR1 is LNHDA and CDR2 is SQIVND (reference sequence). CDR3 length equals 18 residues. After removal of 3 bases from V and 7 bases from J, the junction contained 12 bases not matched to a gene. The CDR3 sequence: CASSIGLAGEGPQNEQFF. The CDR3 DNA sequence: TGTGCCAGTAGTATTGGACTAGCGGGAGAGGGGCCTCAGAATGAGCAGTTCTTC.

CDR3 region: CASNWGLSTDTQYF. The DNA of the CDR3 is TGTGCCAGCAACTGGGGACTTAGCACAGATACGCAGTATTTT. The chain recombines TRBV27 with TRBJ2-3, with D tentatively TRBD2 (6 bases). Trimming left V 7 bases short and J 0 bases short, with 11 bases between. Germline values: CDR1 MNHEY, CDR2 SMNVEV (reference sequence). CDR3 length: 14 residues.

The V call is TRBV10-1, the J call TRBJ2-1, with D possibly matching TRBD2 (6 bases). Germline V CDR1 and CDR2: WNHNN, SYGVQD (reference sequence). V shed 5 bases and J shed 9 bases, with 14 bases lying between them. The CDR3 is 13 residues long. CDR3 loop: CASSYLEGGEQFF. The CDR3 DNA sequence: TGCGCCAGCAGTTATTTGGAGGGCGGTGAGCAGTTCTTC.

With respect to this clone: Other DNA variants within this sample encode the same CDR3. The rearrangement uses TRBV7-2 and TRBJ1-5, with D possibly TRBD1 on 5 matching bases. V lost 3 bases to trimming and J lost 4 bases, with 10 bases between them. The CDR3 spans 14 residues. Germline CDR1 SGHTA, CDR2 FQGNSA. The CDR3 here is CASSFGQGNQPQHF. In DNA form, the CDR3 reads TGTGCCAGCAGCTTCGGTCAGGGAAATCAGCCCCAGCATTTT. The variable domain in full, with the rest retrieved from reference TRBV7-2 and TRBJ1-5, is GAGVSQSPSNKVTEKGKDVELRCDPISGHTALYWYRQSLGQGLEFLIYFQGNSAPDKSGLPSDRFSAERTGGSVSTLTIQRTQQEDSAVYLCASSFGQGNQPQHFGDGTRLSIL.

The V gene is TRBV7-9, the J gene TRBJ1-4, with 9 bases identical to TRBD1. V shed 5 bases and J 4 bases; nucleotides not matched to a gene: 8. The germline gives CDR1 SEHNR, CDR2 FQNEAQ (reference sequence). This CDR3 has 16 amino acids. CDR3 DNA sequence: TGTGCCAGCAGCCCCGGGGGGGGACAGGGTAATGAAAAACTGTTTTTT. This codes for CASSPGGGQGNEKLFF.

The chain combines TRBV7-8 with TRBJ1-2, with D maybe TRBD1 (6 bases). Between the trimmed V and J ends, which lost 1 base and 5 bases, there was a span of 11 bases. Germline CDR1 reads SGHVS; CDR2 reads FQNEAQ. This CDR3 is 14 amino acids long. Here the CDR3 reads CASSLVPGDYGYTF. Written as DNA, the CDR3 is TGTGCCAGCAGCTTAGTCCCAGGGGATTATGGCTACACCTTC.

This clone came up once. This chain connects TRBV7-2 to TRBJ1-1; a possible D gene is TRBD1 (6 bases). The CDR3 totals 15 residues. V lost 1 base and J 5 bases, leaving 14 bases between the germline ends. In germline, CDR1 is SGHTA, CDR2 FQGNSA. CDR3 DNA: TGTGCCAGCAGCTTAGACACAGGGAGGGGGACTGAAGCTTTCTTT. Its protein product is CASSLDTGRGTEAFF.

The chain joins TRBV5-3 to TRBJ2-1, with 7 bases fitting TRBD2. TRBV5-3 is annotated as an ORF whose role is uncertain. The CDR3 is 17 amino acids. The ends lost 4 bases at V and 3 bases at J; junction bases unmatched: 13. CDR3 DNA: TGTGCCAGAAGCGCAATGTGGCTTTGCGGGAGCTACAATGAGCAGTTCTTC. It translates to CARSAMWLCGSYNEQFF.

The chain combines TRBV19 with TRBJ2-7, with D possibly TRBD1 on 6 matching bases. CDR3 length: 14 amino acids. Germline CDR1 is LNHDA and CDR2 is SQIVND (reference sequence). V dropped 5 bases and J dropped 6 bases, with 17 bases sitting between them. CDR3 coding DNA: TGTGCCAGTAGTGGTAAGGACAGCGGAGGCGAGCAGTACTTC. As protein: CASSGKDSGGEQYF.

The chain uses TRBV20-1 and TRBJ1-4; D uncertain. CDR3 length: 11 residues. Germline-derived CDR1 and CDR2 are DFQATT and SNEGSKA (reference sequence). The germline V and J ends were trimmed by 6 bases and 8 bases, with 10 bases remaining between them. Written as DNA, the CDR3 is TGCAGTGCGCCTCTCCAGGAAAAACTGTTTTTT. Translated: CSAPLQEKLFF.

The J gene is TRBJ2-1, the V gene TRBV7-2; TRBD2 aligns across 7 bases. Germline V lookup: CDR1 SGHTA, CDR2 FQGNSA. This CDR3 contains 16 residues. The junction had 3 bases not matched to a gene; V was cut back by 1 base and J by 0 bases. The CDR3 reads CASSLEGGSSYNEQFF. In DNA form, the CDR3 reads TGTGCCAGCAGCTTAGAGGGCGGGAGCTCCTACAATGAGCAGTTCTTC.

The CDR3 is CASSLAGPPEFF. In DNA, the CDR3 is TGTGCCAGCAGTTTGGCGGGACCCCCAGAGTTCTTC. The chain links TRBV28 to TRBJ2-1, with D perhaps matching TRBD2 (6 bases). Germline CDR1 reads MDHEN; CDR2 reads SYDVKM. Trimming took 3 bases from V and 14 from J, leaving 14 bases between them. The CDR3 is 12 residues long.

The V call is TRBV18, the J call TRBJ1-6; 7 bases are a match to TRBD1. The CDR3 has 19 residues. The trim removed 6 bases at V and 11 bases at J, leaving 25 bases unmatched. Germline V gene lookup returns CDR1 KGHSH and CDR2 LQKENI. In nucleotides, the CDR3 is TGTGCCAGCTCGCGAGGTCAGATCGGACAGGCGGATAGTGGGACACCCCTCCACTTT. Translation gives CASSRGQIGQADSGTPLHF.

This chain connects TRBV4-3 to TRBJ1-1; 7 positions match TRBD1. The CDR3 spans 16 residues. Germline CDR1 LGHNA, CDR2 YSLEER. After removal of 0 bases from V and 4 bases from J, the junction contained 8 bases not matched to a gene. The CDR3 DNA reads TGCGCCAGCAGCCAAGACTCCCCAGGGGGAATCACTGAAGCTTTCTTT. This encodes CASSQDSPGGITEAFF.

V gene TRBV3-1 (or the pseudogene TRBV3-2) combines with J gene TRBJ2-7; 16 nucleotides line up with TRBD2. The CDR3 is 17 amino acids. Germline V CDR1 and CDR2: LGHDT, YNNKEL (reference sequence). V lost 3 bases, J lost 7 bases, and 9 bases stayed unmatched. As DNA, the CDR3 is TGTGCCAGCAGCCAGGGACTAGCGGGAGGGCCTAGTAGAGAGCAGTACTTC. The encoded protein is CASSQGLAGGPSREQYF.

The rearrangement links TRBV13 to TRBJ2-7, with D possibly matching TRBD1 (5 bases). V lost 0 bases and J lost 4, with 7 bases in between. Germline CDR1 and CDR2: PRHDT and FYEKMQ (reference sequence). This CDR3 has 13 residues. In DNA, the CDR3 is TGTGCCAGCAGCTTAGGGACAGTTTACGAGCAGTACTTC. This sequence encodes CASSLGTVYEQYF. The full variable domain, rest sourced from reference TRBV13 and TRBJ2-7, is AAGVIQSPRHLIKEKRETATLKCYPIPRHDTVYWYQQGPGQDPQFLISFYEKMQSDKGSIPDRFSAQQFSDYHSELNMSSLELGDSALYFCASSLGTVYEQYFGPGTRLTVT.

This clone showed up just a few times. This chain connects TRBV12-3 or TRBV12-4 to TRBJ1-1; D ambiguous. Trimming removed 7 bases from V and 8 bases from J, with 8 bases in between. The CDR3 is made up of 10 amino acids. CDR3 bases: TGTGCCAGCATCCCGGGAGAAGCTTTCTTT. Translating gives CASIPGEAFF.

The CDR3 bases are TGTGCCAGCAGCGTCGCCACGATCTCTAGCGGGAGAATGTACGAGCAGTACTTC. This translates into CASSVATISSGRMYEQYF. The rearrangement links TRBV13 to TRBJ2-7; 10 nucleotides agree with TRBD2. The length of the CDR3 is 18 residues. J lost 4 bases, V lost 5 bases, and 17 bases had no gene match. CDR1 is PRHDT and CDR2 is FYEKMQ in the germline V gene (reference sequence).

The rearrangement joins TRBV27 to TRBJ1-3, with D hard to call. Trimming took off 5 bases at V and 4 bases at J, with 15 bases between the two ends. There are 15 residues in the CDR3. The germline CDR1 and CDR2 sequences are MNHEY and SMNVEV (reference sequence). The chain's CDR3 is CASSRTLGEGNTIYF. The CDR3 coding sequence is TGTGCCAGCAGTAGAACCCTCGGAGAAGGAAACACCATATATTTT.

The chain carries TRBV11-3 and TRBJ1-6, with 10 nucleotides matching TRBD1. The J segment lost 10 bases and the V segment lost 8 bases, leaving 8 bases of the junction unmatched. Germline CDR1 SGHNT, CDR2 YENEEA. There are 14 residues in the CDR3. The CDR3, as DNA: TGTGCCAGCGAAGCGGGGACAGGGGTATCACCCCTCCACTTT. It codes for CASEAGTGVSPLHF.

The V gene is TRBV5-8, the J gene TRBJ1-4; TRBD1 aligns across 7 bases. Germline V gene sequence: CDR1 SGHTS, CDR2 YDEGEE. With V trimmed by 0 bases and J by 2 bases, 1 base remained unmatched. This CDR3 has 15 residues. CDR3 sequence reads: CASSLEGGTNEKLFF. The CDR3 DNA sequence: TGTGCCAGCAGCTTGGAAGGGGGCACTAATGAAAAACTGTTTTTT.

This chain uses TRBV11-3 with TRBJ2-2; D is uncertain. Germline V gives CDR1 SGHNT, CDR2 YENEEA. Trimming left V 4 bases short and J 0 bases short, with 18 bases between. The CDR3 totals 18 residues. The DNA for the CDR3 is TGTGCCAGCAGCTCTGCCGATCTGCGGCCTTCGAACACCGGGGAGCTGTTTTTT. It yields the protein CASSSADLRPSNTGELFF.

V gene TRBV11-2 combines with J gene TRBJ2-1; D possibly corresponds to TRBD2 (5 bases). The CDR3 has 13 residues. The germline gives CDR1 SGHAT, CDR2 FQNNGV. V shed 2 bases and J shed 6 bases, with 8 bases lying between them. DNA of the CDR3: TGTGCCAGCAGCTTACCCCTAGCCAATGAGCAGTTCTTC. It yields the protein CASSLPLANEQFF. The entire variable domain, with the rest obtained from reference TRBV11-2 and TRBJ2-1, is as follows: EAGVAQSPRYKIIEKRQSVAFWCNPISGHATLYWYQQILGQGPKLLIQFQNNGVVDDSQLPKDRFSAERLKGVDSTLKIQPAKLEDSAVYLCASSLPLANEQFFGPGTRLTVL.